A selection of T cell receptor beta chains follows, all from one sample in a study of T cell changes during pregnancy in multiple sclerosis. Sequenced by immunoSEQ multiplex PCR; TCRdb stores in-frame clones only, minus some. The profile shows tens of thousands of clones, 75% to 90% of them singletons. The sequences come from CD8+ T cells from peripheral blood mononuclear cells, collected in the third trimester of pregnancy. Source of these receptors: a female donor with multiple sclerosis, enrolled in a pregnancy study. The CDR3 runs from the conserved cysteine through the conserved F or W. The order of the fields is CDR3 length, clone size, D gene, J gene, V gene, CDR3 protein, CDR3 DNA. A D gene is named only where the DNA matches it firmly. Some rows have no size entry. The others give once, few or many, or a class for an expanded clone.

>12|-|TRBD1|TRBJ1-2|TRBV5-6
CASSLGTAQLTF
TGTGCCAGCAGCTTAGGGACAGCTCAGCTCACCTTC
>17|-|-|TRBJ1-1|TRBV5-1
CASSLRTFQTGNTEAFF
TGCGCCAGCAGCTTGCGCACCTTCCAGACGGGGAACACTGAAGCTTTCTTT
>15|-|-|TRBJ2-5|TRBV7-6
CASSPNVKGPETQYF
TGTGCCAGCAGCCCAAACGTCAAGGGGCCAGAGACCCAGTACTTC
>14|-|TRBD1|TRBJ2-3|TRBV11-2
CASSSGQGADTQYF
TGTGCCAGCAGCTCGGGACAGGGAGCAGATACGCAGTATTTT
>12|-|TRBD1|TRBJ2-7|TRBV5-1
CASSPTGGEQYF
TGCGCCAGCAGCCCAACAGGGGGCGAGCAGTACTTC
>17|once|TRBD2|TRBJ2-1|TRBV9
CASSVSGLAGGDNEQFF
TGTGCCAGCAGCGTATCGGGACTAGCGGGGGGGGACAATGAGCAGTTCTTC
>13|-|-|TRBJ1-2|TRBV6-1
CASSESENYGYTF
TGTGCCAGCAGTGAGTCTGAGAACTATGGCTACACCTTC
>19|-|-|TRBJ2-5|TRBV7-8
CASSLGTGLRIGTIETQYF
TGTGCCAGCAGCCTTGGGACTGGGCTCCGGATCGGCACCATAGAGACCCAGTACTTC
>12|-|-|TRBJ2-7|TRBV7-9
CASSFSSYEQYF
TGTGCCAGCAGCTTCTCTAGTTACGAGCAGTACTTC
>14|-|-|TRBJ2-1|TRBV10-2
CASSHEDSYNEQFF
TGCGCCAGCAGTCACGAAGACAGCTACAATGAGCAGTTCTTC
>14|-|-|TRBJ2-1|TRBV7-9
CASSFSQGLNEQFF
TGTGCCAGCAGCTTTTCACAGGGTTTGAATGAGCAGTTCTTC
>14|-|-|TRBJ1-4|TRBV28
CASSPLLGDEKLFF
TGTGCCAGCAGTCCTCTGCTAGGGGATGAAAAACTGTTTTTT
>17|few|TRBD1|TRBJ1-5|TRBV6-1
CASSEASGTGGNQPQHF
TGTGCCAGCAGTGAAGCGTCCGGGACAGGGGGCAATCAGCCCCAGCATTTT
>10|-|-|TRBJ2-7|TRBV7-4
CASRFKKQYF
TGTGCCAGCAGGTTTAAAAAGCAGTACTTC
>16|-|TRBD1|TRBJ2-5|TRBV5-5
CASSLRQGAYEETQYF
TGTGCCAGCAGCCTGCGACAGGGCGCGTACGAAGAGACCCAGTACTTC
>15|-|-|TRBJ2-3|TRBV6-5
CASTPTGANTDTQYF
TGTGCCAGCACCCCGACAGGAGCCAACACAGATACGCAGTATTTT
>14|-|TRBD1|TRBJ1-2|TRBV19
CASRGGTGLYGYTF
TGTGCCAGTAGAGGAGGGACAGGCCTCTATGGCTACACCTTC
>16|-|TRBD2|TRBJ2-3|TRBV16
CASSRGLAGGTDTQYF
TGTGCCAGCAGCCGTGGACTAGCGGGGGGGACAGATACGCAGTATTTT
>13|-|-|TRBJ1-1|TRBV4-3
CASSQGDSTEAFF
TGCGCCAGCAGCCAAGGAGACAGCACTGAAGCTTTCTTT
>11|-|TRBD2|TRBJ2-7|TRBV4-2
CASSGLVEQYF
TGTGCCAGCTCAGGACTAGTCGAGCAGTACTTC
>15|-|TRBD2|TRBJ2-1|TRBV5-5
CASSQGLAGADEQFF
TGCGCCAGCAGCCAGGGACTAGCGGGGGCGGATGAGCAGTTCTTC
>17|-|TRBD1|TRBJ2-2|TRBV5-1
CASRRQGAFANTGELFF
TGCGCCAGCAGGCGACAGGGAGCCTTCGCGAACACCGGGGAGCTGTTTTTT
>15|-|TRBD1|TRBJ2-1|TRBV5-1
CASSSDRSSYNEQFF
TGCGCCAGCAGCTCGGACAGGAGCTCCTACAATGAGCAGTTCTTC
>15|-|-|TRBJ2-7|TRBV19
CASSIRQTAPLEQYF
TGTGCCAGTAGTATACGCCAGACAGCTCCCCTCGAGCAGTACTTC
>17|large|TRBD2|TRBJ2-1|TRBV7-8
CASSLPEAGDGYNEQFF
TGTGCCAGCAGCTTACCCGAAGCGGGAGACGGTTACAATGAGCAGTTCTTC
>14|-|TRBD1|TRBJ2-7|TRBV27
CASTTGGLSREQYF
TGTGCCAGCACAACAGGGGGCTTGTCAAGAGAGCAGTACTTC
>11|-|-|TRBJ2-7|TRBV5-8
CATGQTYEQYF
TGTGCCACAGGACAGACCTACGAGCAGTACTTC
>15|-|-|TRBJ2-2|TRBV7-8
CASSLAGATTGELFF
TGTGCCAGCAGCTTAGCGGGAGCCACTACCGGGGAGCTGTTTTTT
>14|-|TRBD2|TRBJ2-7|TRBV10-2
CASSVGLAAYEQYF
TGCGCCAGCAGTGTAGGACTAGCGGCCTACGAGCAGTACTTC
>19|-|TRBD2|TRBJ2-3|TRBV9
CASTHPGTSGGASTDTQYF
TGTGCCAGCACCCACCCCGGGACTAGCGGGGGGGCTAGCACAGATACGCAGTATTTT
>11|-|-|TRBJ1-2|TRBV2
CASRLNYGYTF
TGTGCCAGCCGTTTAAACTATGGCTACACCTTC
>16|-|TRBD2|TRBJ2-7|TRBV4-2
CASSPRNSGSKDEQYF
TGTGCCAGCAGCCCCCGCAATAGCGGGAGTAAAGACGAGCAGTACTTC